This section outlines one T cell receptor (beta chain) sequence together with its context. Its antigen is unknown. The sample belongs to a study of T cell responses to AZD1222 COVID-19 vaccine. Study details: Second-dose recipients at about 4 or about 12 weeks were treated as one pooled group. Overall study findings and caveats: There were mostly white British donors and more females than males, and clonal diversity was possibly underestimated.

The repertoire was sequenced with immunoSEQ multiplex PCR; TCRdb's copy has only in-frame clones and lacks some. The sample records roughly 150,000 clones, 85% to 90% being singletons. Per the germline V gene, CDR1 is SGHVS and CDR2 is FNYEAQ. The CDR3 spans 16 residues. V lost 2 bases to trimming and J lost 0 bases, with 14 bases between them. The J gene is TRBJ2-7, the V gene TRBV7-6; tentative D call: TRBD2 (6 bases). The clonotype originates from an adult in good health. The sample in question was peripheral blood, obtained on day 0 of AZD1222 vaccination. CDR3 in DNA: TGTGCCAGCAGCTTACAAAGTAGCGGTAGCTCCTACGAGCAGTACTTC. Translating it yields CASSLQSSGSSYEQYF.